One sample yielded the 20 T cell receptor beta chains listed below, sequenced in a study of blood T cell repertoires in COVID-19. Using immunoSEQ multiplex PCR, the repertoire was profiled, and TCRdb retains in-frame clones only, with some absent. The repertoire holds 90,000 to 120,000 clones, with around 88% as singletons. The sample was peripheral blood. Receptors originate from a man between 45 and 60 years old with active or convalescent COVID-19.

The rearrangement joins TRBV5-1 to TRBJ2-7, with 7 bases lining up with TRBD1. The trim removed 4 bases at V and 7 bases at J, leaving 11 bases unmatched. This CDR3 comprises 14 residues. Germline V gives CDR1 SGHRS, CDR2 YFSETQ. The CDR3: CASSLRQGRGEQYF. Written as DNA, the CDR3 is TGCGCCAGCAGCCTAAGACAGGGAAGGGGGGAGCAGTACTTC. Complete variable domain (other parts from reference TRBV5-1 and TRBJ2-7): KAGVTQTPRYLIKTRGQQVTLSCSPISGHRSVSWYQQTPGQGLQFLFEYFSETQRNKGNFPGRFSGRQFSNSRSEMNVSTLELGDSALYLCASSLRQGRGEQYFGPGTRLTVT.

This chain links TRBV11-3 with TRBJ2-2, with 7 bases lining up with TRBD2. V lost 5 bases to trimming and J lost 0 bases; unmatched junction nucleotides: 3. CDR1 is SGHNT, CDR2 YENEEA, per germline. The CDR3 spans 15 residues. CDR3 nucleotide sequence: TGTGCCAGCAGCCCTAGCGGCTCGAACACCGGGGAGCTGTTTTTT. Translated, it gives CASSPSGSNTGELFF.

The chain uses TRBV28 and TRBJ2-6; D uncertain. The CDR3 is 17 residues long. The ends were cut back, 3 bases at V and 0 bases at J, with 12 bases in the middle. Germline V gene lookup returns CDR1 MDHEN and CDR2 SYDVKM. This CDR3 reads CASSFLYSRSGANVLTF. In nucleotides, the CDR3 is TGTGCCAGCAGTTTTTTGTACAGCCGCTCTGGGGCCAACGTCCTGACTTTC.

The rearrangement uses TRBV7-2 and TRBJ1-2; D ambiguous. The germline gives CDR1 SGHTA, CDR2 FQGNSA. V was pared by 7 bases and J by 7 bases, with 22 bases between. This CDR3 has 15 amino acids. Here the CDR3 reads CASKLNPVGFGGYTF. The CDR3 coding sequence is TGTGCCAGCAAACTAAACCCCGTGGGTTTTGGTGGCTACACCTTC.

The chain combines TRBV7-6 with TRBJ1-2; 8 bases fit TRBD1. J gave up 8 bases and V 0 bases, and 5 bases lay outside the gene matches. The germline V gene encodes CDR1 SGHVS and CDR2 FNYEAQ. The CDR3 totals 14 residues. The CDR3 protein is CASSLAMTGDGYTF. The DNA of the CDR3 is TGTGCCAGCAGCTTAGCGATGACAGGGGACGGCTACACCTTC.

The V and J genes are TRBV28 and TRBJ1-1, with 8 bases identical to TRBD1. Germline CDR1 MDHEN, CDR2 SYDVKM. V gave up 7 bases and J gave up 9 bases; unmatched junction bases: 7. The CDR3 is 12 residues long. DNA of the CDR3: TGTGCCAGCACCTCGGACAGGGTTCAAGCTTTCTTT. It codes for CASTSDRVQAFF.

The V and J genes are TRBV4-1 and TRBJ2-1, with 10 bases identical to TRBD2. Per germline, CDR1 MGHRA and CDR2 YSYEKL. Unmatched junction bases numbered 11, after V lost 4 bases and J lost 8 bases. CDR3 length: 16 amino acids. For the CDR3, the DNA is TGCGCCAGCAGCCGCCAGCGGGAGGGAATGTTAGATGAGCAGTTCTTC. Amino acids: CASSRQREGMLDEQFF.

The chain recombines TRBV7-9 with TRBJ1-2; 11 bases agree with TRBD1. V was pared by 6 bases and J by 1 base, with 7 bases of the junction left unmatched. This CDR3 contains 16 residues. Germline lookup yields CDR1 SEHNR and CDR2 FQNEAQ (reference sequence). The chain's CDR3 is CASRRDRGNGNYGYTF. In nucleotides, the CDR3 is TGTGCCAGCAGACGGGACAGGGGGAATGGTAACTATGGCTACACCTTC.

The rearrangement joins TRBV7-8 to TRBJ1-5; possible D gene TRBD1, 5 bases. The V end was cut by 2 bases, the J end by 0 bases, with 14 bases between. Germline V gives CDR1 SGHVS, CDR2 FQNEAQ. The CDR3 has 17 amino acids. CDR3 in amino acids: CASSLSTTRASNQPQHF. The DNA of the CDR3 is TGTGCCAGCAGCTTATCAACCACCAGGGCTAGCAATCAGCCCCAGCATTTT.

This clone was seen once. This rearrangement joins TRBV20-1 to TRBJ2-1; tentatively, D is TRBD2 (5 bases). Between the trimmed V and J ends, which lost 3 bases and 7 bases, there was a span of 16 bases. This CDR3 is built from 14 residues. Germline values: CDR1 DFQATT, CDR2 SNEGSKA (reference sequence). The DNA for the CDR3 is TGCAGTGCTAGTAGCAGCTTCCCGGGGAATGAGCAGTTCTTC. This translates into CSASSSFPGNEQFF.

V gene TRBV7-9 combines with J gene TRBJ2-1, with TRBD2 matching over 7 bases. With 3 bases clipped from V and 5 bases from J, the junction kept 4 bases outside the gene matches. The CDR3 covers 14 residues. In germline, CDR1 is SEHNR, CDR2 FQNEAQ (reference sequence). DNA for the CDR3: TGTGCCAGCAGCTTTAGCGGGCTGAACAATGAGCAGTTCTTC. Residues: CASSFSGLNNEQFF.

The V and J genes are TRBV28 and TRBJ1-2, with 9 bases matching TRBD1. The V gene end was trimmed by 1 base and the J gene end by 4 bases; junction bases not matched to a gene: 4. The germline V gene has CDR1 MDHEN and CDR2 SYDVKM. The CDR3 runs to 15 residues. The DNA for the CDR3 is TGTGCCAGCAGTTTATCGGGACAGGGTATCTATGGCTACACCTTC. Protein product: CASSLSGQGIYGYTF.

The chain couples TRBV19 to TRBJ2-1; the match to TRBD2 covers 9 bases. Germline CDR1 is LNHDA and CDR2 is SQIVND (reference sequence). The CDR3 covers 16 residues. After removal of 2 bases from V and 0 bases from J, the junction contained 2 bases not matched to a gene. The CDR3, as DNA: TGTGCCAGTAGTATATTACTAGCGGGCTCCTACAATGAGCAGTTCTTC. Translating gives CASSILLAGSYNEQFF. Full variable domain (remainder filled in from reference TRBV19 and TRBJ2-1): DGGITQSPKYLFRKEGQNVTLSCEQNLNHDAMYWYRQDPGQGLRLIYYSQIVNDFQKGDIAEGYSVSREKKESFPLTVTSAQKNPTAFYLCASSILLAGSYNEQFFGPGTRLTVL.

The CDR3 region has the DNA TGTGCCAGCAGCCCGATACAGGGTCGCAATTCACCCCTCCACTTT. Its protein product is CASSPIQGRNSPLHF. The chain has TRBV3-1 (or the pseudogene TRBV3-2) and TRBJ1-6; TRBD1 might be the D (6 bases). The CDR3 contains 15 residues. Germline-derived CDR1 and CDR2 are LGHDT and YNNKEL (reference sequence). V lost 4 bases and J 7 bases, leaving 14 bases between the germline ends.

This chain joins TRBV7-2 and TRBJ2-7; TRBD2 matches at 13 bases. The germline V gene has CDR1 SGHTA and CDR2 FQGNSA. V lost 1 base and J lost 2; bases outside the gene matches: 5. This CDR3 spans 17 amino acids. CDR3: CASSLVGTSGVPYEQYF. The CDR3, as DNA: TGTGCCAGCAGCTTAGTAGGGACTAGCGGGGTTCCCTACGAGCAGTACTTC.

CDR3 protein: CASSWDRGGQPQHF. The DNA for the CDR3 is TGTGCCAGCAGCTGGGACAGGGGCGGGCAGCCCCAGCATTTT. The rearrangement joins TRBV7-2 to TRBJ1-5, with 10 bases lining up with TRBD1. The CDR3 is 14 residues long. Unmatched junction bases numbered 4, after V lost 4 bases and J lost 7 bases. The germline CDR1 and CDR2 sequences are SGHTA and FQGNSA.

The CDR3 DNA sequence: TGCAGTGCTAGTAGGCAGGCCCCCAGTGAAAAACTGTTTTTT. Translated, it gives CSASRQAPSEKLFF. The chain recombines TRBV20-1 with TRBJ1-4; D call uncertain. V was clipped by 3 bases and J by 7 bases, with 15 bases between them. Looked up from germline, CDR1 is DFQATT and CDR2 is SNEGSKA (reference sequence). This CDR3 is built from 14 residues.

The CDR3 loop reads CATSRDERSPLHF. DNA for the CDR3: TGTGCCACCAGCAGAGATGAGAGGTCACCCCTCCACTTT. The chain recombines TRBV15 with TRBJ1-6; no clear D gene. The germline CDR1 and CDR2 sequences are LNHNV and YYDKDF (reference sequence). The ends were cut back, 0 bases at V and 10 bases at J, with 7 bases in the middle. This CDR3 is built from 13 residues.

V is TRBV7-2 and J is TRBJ2-5, with TRBD2 matching 9 bases. Trimming removed 4 bases from V and 5 bases from J; junction bases left unmatched: 8. The germline CDR1 and CDR2 sequences are SGHTA and FQGNSA. This CDR3 has 15 amino acids. This CDR3 is CASSSVAGGVETQYF. The CDR3 DNA is TGTGCCAGCAGCTCCGTCGCGGGGGGGGTGGAGACCCAGTACTTC.

The chain is built from TRBV7-8 and TRBJ2-1; no reliable D call. CDR3 length: 16 residues. The germline V and J ends were trimmed by 0 bases and 0 bases, with 9 bases remaining between them. The germline V gene encodes CDR1 SGHVS and CDR2 FQNEAQ. Here the CDR3 reads CASSLARSVSYNEQFF. For the CDR3, the DNA is TGTGCCAGCAGCTTAGCGCGGAGCGTCTCCTACAATGAGCAGTTCTTC.